This T cell receptor beta chain was documented in a study of tumor-infiltrating lymphocytes in localized non-small cell lung cancer. Generated by immunoSEQ multiplex PCR, the TCRdb table keeps only in-frame clones and is missing some. The table records under 15,000 clones, under 80% of them present only once. This CDR3 is built from 13 residues. Germline V gives CDR1 SGHTA, CDR2 FQGNSA. With 2 bases removed from V and 8 bases from J, the gap between germline ends came to 11 bases. This clone has more than one count but fewer than ten. This sequence was found in a human donor with non-small cell lung cancer. The chain is built from TRBV7-2 and TRBJ2-3, with D tentatively TRBD2 (6 bases). Sequencing was done on a sample of lung tumor tissue. Here the CDR3 DNA reads TGTGCCAGCAGCTTATCAATGGGGGGTACGCAGTATTTT. Translated, it gives CASSLSMGGTQYF.